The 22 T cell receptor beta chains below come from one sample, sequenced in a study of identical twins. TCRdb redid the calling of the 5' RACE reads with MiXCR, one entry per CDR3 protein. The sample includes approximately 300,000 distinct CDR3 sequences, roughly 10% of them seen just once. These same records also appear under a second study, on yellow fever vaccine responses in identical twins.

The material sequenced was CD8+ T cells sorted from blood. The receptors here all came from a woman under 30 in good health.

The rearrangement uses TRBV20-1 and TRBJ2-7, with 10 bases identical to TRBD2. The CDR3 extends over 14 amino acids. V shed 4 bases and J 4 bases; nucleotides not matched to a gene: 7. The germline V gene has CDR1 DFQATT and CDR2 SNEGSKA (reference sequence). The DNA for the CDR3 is TGCAGTGCTATGGCCGGACTAGCGGTATACGAGCAGTACTTC. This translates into CSAMAGLAVYEQYF.

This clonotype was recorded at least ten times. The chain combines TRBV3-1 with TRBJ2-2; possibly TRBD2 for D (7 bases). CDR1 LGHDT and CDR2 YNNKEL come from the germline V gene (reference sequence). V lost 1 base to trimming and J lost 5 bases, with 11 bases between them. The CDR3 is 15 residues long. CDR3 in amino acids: CASSQVGGPTGELFF. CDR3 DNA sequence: TGTGCCAGCAGCCAAGTCGGGGGGCCAACCGGGGAGCTGTTTTTT.

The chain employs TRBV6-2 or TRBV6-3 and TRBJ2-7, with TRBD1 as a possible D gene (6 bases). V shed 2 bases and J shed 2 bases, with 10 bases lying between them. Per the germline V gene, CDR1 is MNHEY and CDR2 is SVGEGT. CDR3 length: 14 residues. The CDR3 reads CASSYGTPTYEQYF. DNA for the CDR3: TGTGCCAGCAGTTACGGGACACCCACCTACGAGCAGTACTTC.

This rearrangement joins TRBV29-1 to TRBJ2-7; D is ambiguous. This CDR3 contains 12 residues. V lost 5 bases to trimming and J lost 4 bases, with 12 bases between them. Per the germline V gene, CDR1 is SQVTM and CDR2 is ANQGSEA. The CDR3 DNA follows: TGCAGCGTTTTGGCCCCGGGTTACGAGCAGTACTTC. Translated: CSVLAPGYEQYF.

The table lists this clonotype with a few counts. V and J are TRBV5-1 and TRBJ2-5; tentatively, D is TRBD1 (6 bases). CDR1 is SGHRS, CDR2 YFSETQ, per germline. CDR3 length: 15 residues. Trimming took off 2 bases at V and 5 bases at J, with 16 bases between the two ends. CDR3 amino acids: CASSFRDTARETQYF. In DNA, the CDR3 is TGCGCCAGCAGCTTCCGGGACACCGCCCGGGAGACCCAGTACTTC.

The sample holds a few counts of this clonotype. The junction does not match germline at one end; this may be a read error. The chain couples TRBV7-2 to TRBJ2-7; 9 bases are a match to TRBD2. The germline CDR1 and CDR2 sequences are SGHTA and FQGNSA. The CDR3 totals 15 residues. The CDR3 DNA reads TGTGCCAGCAGCTTACCAGATAGCGGGAGCTACAAGCAGTACTTC. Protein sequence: CASSLPDSGSYKQYF.

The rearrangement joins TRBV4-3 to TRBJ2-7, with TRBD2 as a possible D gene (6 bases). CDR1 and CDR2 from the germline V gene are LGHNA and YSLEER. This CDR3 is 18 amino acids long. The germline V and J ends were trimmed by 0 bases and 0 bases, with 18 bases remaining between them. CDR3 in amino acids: CASSQDSPRGTFSYEQYF. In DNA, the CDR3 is TGCGCCAGCAGCCAAGATAGTCCCCGCGGGACGTTCTCCTACGAGCAGTACTTC.

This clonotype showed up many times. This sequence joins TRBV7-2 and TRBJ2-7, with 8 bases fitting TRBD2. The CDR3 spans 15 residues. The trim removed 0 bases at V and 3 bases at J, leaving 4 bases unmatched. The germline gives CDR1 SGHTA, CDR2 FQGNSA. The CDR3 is CASSLALAGYYEQYF. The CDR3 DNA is TGTGCCAGCAGCTTAGCCCTAGCGGGCTACTACGAGCAGTACTTC.

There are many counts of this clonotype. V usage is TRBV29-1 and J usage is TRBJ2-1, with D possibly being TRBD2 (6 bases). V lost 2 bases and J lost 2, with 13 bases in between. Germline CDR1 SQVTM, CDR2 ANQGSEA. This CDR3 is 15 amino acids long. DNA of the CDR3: TGCAGCGTTGAATCAGTACGCGGGACCTACAATGAGCAGTTCTTC. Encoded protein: CSVESVRGTYNEQFF.

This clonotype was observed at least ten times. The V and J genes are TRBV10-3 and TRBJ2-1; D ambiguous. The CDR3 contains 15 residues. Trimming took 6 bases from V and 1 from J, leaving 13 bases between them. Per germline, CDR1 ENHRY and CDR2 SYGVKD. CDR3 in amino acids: CAIRGVKESYNEQFF. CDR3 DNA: TGTGCCATCAGAGGCGTCAAGGAATCCTACAATGAGCAGTTCTTC.

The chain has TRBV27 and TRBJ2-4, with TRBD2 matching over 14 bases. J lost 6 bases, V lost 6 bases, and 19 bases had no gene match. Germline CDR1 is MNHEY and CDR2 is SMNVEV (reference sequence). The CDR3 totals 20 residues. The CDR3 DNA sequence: TGTGCCAGCAGGCCGAGGTTGGGGTCGGGACTAGCGGGAGTGGTAAACATTCAGTACTTC. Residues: CASRPRLGSGLAGVVNIQYF.

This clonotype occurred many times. CDR3 sequence: CASSSPDRDGYEQYF. CDR3 nucleotides: TGTGCCAGCAGTTCCCCAGACAGGGACGGCTACGAGCAGTACTTC. V is TRBV6-5 and J is TRBJ2-7; TRBD1 matches 7 bases. In germline, CDR1 is MNHEY, CDR2 SVGAGI. CDR3 length equals 15 residues. The J segment lost 3 bases and the V segment lost 4 bases, leaving 9 bases of the junction unmatched.

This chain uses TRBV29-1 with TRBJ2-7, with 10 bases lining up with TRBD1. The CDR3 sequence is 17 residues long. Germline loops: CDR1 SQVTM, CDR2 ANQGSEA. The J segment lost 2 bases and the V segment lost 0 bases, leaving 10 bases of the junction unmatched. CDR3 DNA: TGCAGCGTTGAAGACCGGAAGGGACAGGGGAAACCCTACGAGCAGTACTTC. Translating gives CSVEDRKGQGKPYEQYF.

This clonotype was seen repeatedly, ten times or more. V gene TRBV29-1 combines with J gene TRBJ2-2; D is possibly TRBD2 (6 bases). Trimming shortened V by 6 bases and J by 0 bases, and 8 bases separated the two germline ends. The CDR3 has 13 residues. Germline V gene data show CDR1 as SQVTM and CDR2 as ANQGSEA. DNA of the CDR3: TGCAGCGTGGGGGGAGCGAACACCGGGGAGCTGTTTTTT. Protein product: CSVGGANTGELFF.

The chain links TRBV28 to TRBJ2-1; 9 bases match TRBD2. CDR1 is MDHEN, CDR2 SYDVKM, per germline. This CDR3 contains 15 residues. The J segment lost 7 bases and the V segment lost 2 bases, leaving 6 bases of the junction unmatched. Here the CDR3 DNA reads TGTGCCAGCAGTTTAAGGCTAGCGGGGTGGAATGAGCAGTTCTTC. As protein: CASSLRLAGWNEQFF.

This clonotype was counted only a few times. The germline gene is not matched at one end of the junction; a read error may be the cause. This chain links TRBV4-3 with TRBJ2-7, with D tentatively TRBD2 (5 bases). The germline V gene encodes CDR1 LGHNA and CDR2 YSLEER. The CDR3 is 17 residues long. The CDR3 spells CASSQDPAEASIYEQCF. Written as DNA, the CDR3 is TGCGCCAGCAGCCAAGATCCAGCGGAGGCATCGATCTACGAGCAGTGCTTC.

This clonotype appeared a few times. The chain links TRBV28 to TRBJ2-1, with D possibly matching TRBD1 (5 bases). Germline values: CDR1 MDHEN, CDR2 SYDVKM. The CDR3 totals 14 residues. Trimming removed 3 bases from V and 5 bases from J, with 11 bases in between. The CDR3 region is CASSFLTGHNEQFF. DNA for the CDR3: TGTGCCAGCAGTTTCTTAACAGGACACAATGAGCAGTTCTTC.

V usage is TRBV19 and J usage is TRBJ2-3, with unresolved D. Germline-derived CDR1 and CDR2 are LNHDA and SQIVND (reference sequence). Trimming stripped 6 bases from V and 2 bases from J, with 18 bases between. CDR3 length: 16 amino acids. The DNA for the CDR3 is TGTGCCAGTAGCGGATCCCCCGGCGGAGACACAGATACGCAGTATTTT. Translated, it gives CASSGSPGGDTDTQYF.

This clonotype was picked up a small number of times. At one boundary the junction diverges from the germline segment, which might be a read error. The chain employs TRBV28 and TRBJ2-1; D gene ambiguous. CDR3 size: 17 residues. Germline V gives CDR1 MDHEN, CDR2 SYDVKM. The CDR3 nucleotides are TGTGCCAGCAGCTCGGACGGCAGCCAATCGATTTACAATGTGCAGTTCTTC. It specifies CASSSDGSQSIYNVQFF.

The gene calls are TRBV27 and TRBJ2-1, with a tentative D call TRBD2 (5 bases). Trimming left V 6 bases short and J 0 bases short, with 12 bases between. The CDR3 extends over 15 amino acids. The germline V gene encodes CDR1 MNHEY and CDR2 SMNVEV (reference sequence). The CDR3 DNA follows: TGTGCCAGCAGCCCACGGGAAACCTCCTACAATGAGCAGTTCTTC. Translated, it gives CASSPRETSYNEQFF.

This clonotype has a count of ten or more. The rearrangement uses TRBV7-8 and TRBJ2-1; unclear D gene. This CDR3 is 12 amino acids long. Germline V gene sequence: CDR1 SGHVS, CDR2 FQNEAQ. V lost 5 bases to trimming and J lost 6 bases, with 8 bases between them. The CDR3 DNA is TGTGCCAGCAGCCCTCAGACCAATGAGCAGTTCTTC. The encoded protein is CASSPQTNEQFF.

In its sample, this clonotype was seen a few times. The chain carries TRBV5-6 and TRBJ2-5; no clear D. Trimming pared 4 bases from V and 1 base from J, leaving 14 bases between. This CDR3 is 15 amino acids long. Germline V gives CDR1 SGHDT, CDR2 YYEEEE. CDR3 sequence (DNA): TGTGCCAGCAGCCAGGTTGGGTTAGTCCAAGAGACCCAGTACTTC. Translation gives CASSQVGLVQETQYF.